Included here is one TCR beta chain sequence, with context. This specimen includes other DNA sequences encoding the same CDR3. Profiled with immunoSEQ multiplex PCR; TCRdb holds only in-frame clones, not every one. The sample has approximately 2.5 million clones, 93% seen once. The data originate from a study of shared clonotypes between healthy human individuals. Specimen: naive CD4+ T cells from PBMCs. Subset meaning: CD45RA+ positively selected. This receptor was obtained from a man younger than 35 in good health. Some clones in this sample may be carry-over from other donors' samples.

The CDR3 region is CASSSPASGTDTQYF. The CDR3 bases are TGTGCCAGCAGTTCCCCGGCTAGCGGCACAGATACGCAGTATTTT. The chain employs TRBV28 and TRBJ2-3; tentative D call: TRBD2 (6 bases). CDR1 MDHEN and CDR2 SYDVKM come from the germline V gene. The CDR3 loop spans 15 amino acids. V was pared by 4 bases and J by 1 base, with 12 bases between.